The 5 T cell receptor beta chains presented below share a single source sample, sequenced in a study of preoperative IRX-2 immunotherapy in early breast cancer. Specified treatment: preoperative locoregional IRX-2 cytokine immunotherapy. The table came from immunoSEQ multiplex PCR; TCRdb's copy has only in-frame clones and leaves some out. The table records about 29,000 clones, 90% of them present only once. Specimen collection occurred from a patient treated with IRX-2 immunotherapy. Receptors originate from a human donor with breast cancer.

Regarding this clone: Other DNA sequences within the sample encode an identical CDR3. The gene calls are TRBV10-3 and TRBJ2-3, with D unresolved. Germline values: CDR1 ENHRY, CDR2 SYGVKD. Deletions cut 0 bases from V and 6 bases from J, with 4 bases between. CDR3 size: 12 residues. Here the CDR3 reads CAISESRDTQYF. CDR3 bases: TGTGCCATCAGTGAGTCGAGGGATACGCAGTATTTT.

In DNA form, the CDR3 reads TGTGCCAGCAGCTTGAGGGGGCGCGAGGGGAGGGAGACCCAGTACTTC. Translated, it gives CASSLRGREGRETQYF. The chain employs TRBV5-5 and TRBJ2-5; D perhaps matches TRBD1 (7 bases). The V end was cut by 1 base, the J end by 5 bases, with 18 bases between. The CDR3 has 16 amino acids. Germline CDR1 and CDR2: SGHKS and YYEKEE (reference sequence).

This chain connects TRBV5-1 to TRBJ2-3; D gene unclear. This CDR3 contains 14 residues. Germline CDR1 SGHRS, CDR2 YFSETQ. Trimming left V 4 bases short and J 1 base short, with 10 bases between. This chain's CDR3 is CASSKGEGTDTQYF. The CDR3 coding sequence is TGCGCCAGCAGCAAGGGTGAGGGCACAGATACGCAGTATTTT.

The chain carries TRBV2 and TRBJ2-1; D not certain. Trimming removed 6 bases from V and 5 bases from J, with 8 bases in between. Germline V gene data show CDR1 as SNHLY and CDR2 as FYNNEI. CDR3 size: 12 residues. The CDR3 DNA follows: TGTGCCAGCAGAAAAAACCACAATGAGCAGTTCTTC. Its translation: CASRKNHNEQFF.

The chain joins TRBV4-1 to TRBJ2-7, with a possible D match to TRBD2 (6 bases). Germline V gene lookup returns CDR1 MGHRA and CDR2 YSYEKL. Trimming shortened V by 0 bases and J by 6 bases, and 9 bases separated the two germline ends. The CDR3 has 13 residues. CDR3 residues: CASSQEGRFEQYF. CDR3 coding DNA: TGCGCCAGCAGCCAAGAGGGGAGGTTCGAGCAGTACTTC.